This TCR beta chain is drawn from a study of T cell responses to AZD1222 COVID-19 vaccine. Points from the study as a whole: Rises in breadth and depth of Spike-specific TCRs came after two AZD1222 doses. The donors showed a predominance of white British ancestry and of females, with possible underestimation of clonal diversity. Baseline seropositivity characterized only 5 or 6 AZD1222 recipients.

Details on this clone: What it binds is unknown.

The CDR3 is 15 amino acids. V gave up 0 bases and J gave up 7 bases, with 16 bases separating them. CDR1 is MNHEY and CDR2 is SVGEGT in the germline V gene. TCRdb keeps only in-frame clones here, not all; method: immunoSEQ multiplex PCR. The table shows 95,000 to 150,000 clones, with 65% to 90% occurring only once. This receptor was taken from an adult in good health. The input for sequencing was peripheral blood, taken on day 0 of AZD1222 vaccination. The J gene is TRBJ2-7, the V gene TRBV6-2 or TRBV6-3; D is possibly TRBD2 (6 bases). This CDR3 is CASSYSSGLAREQYF. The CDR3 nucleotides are TGTGCCAGCAGTTACTCGAGCGGGTTAGCTCGAGAGCAGTACTTC.